This TCR beta chain was sequenced for a study of STAT5B mutations in CD4+ large granular lymphocyte leukemia. Notes on this clone: An end of the junction differs from the germline gene, which may be a read error.

This table comes from immunoSEQ multiplex PCR, and its TCRdb copy is limited to in-frame clones, with some not included. The sample gives about 38,000 clones, 65% to 90% of which show up once; roughly 1.2% is in the top ten. CDR3 length equals 14 residues. Germline CDR1 and CDR2: KGHSH and LQKENI. Sequenced: CD4+ T cells from blood buffy coats. The clonotype comes from a human donor in good health. The chain couples TRBV18 to TRBJ2-7; 12 bases match TRBD2. The CDR3 sequence is CASTPSGRGYEQYF. Written as DNA, the CDR3 is TGTGCCAGCACACCTAGCGGGAGGGGGTACGAGCAGTACTTC. The full variable domain, in which reference TRBV18 and TRBJ2-7 provide the parts outside the CDR3, is NAGVMQNPRHLVRRRGQEARLRCSPMKGHSHVYWYRQLPEEGLKFMVYLQKENIIDESGMPKERFSAEFPKEGPSILRIQQVVRGDSAAYFCASTPSGRGYEQYFGPGTRLTVT.